This T cell receptor (beta chain) was identified during a study of beta chain features in type 1 diabetes. The ends lost 10 bases at V and 7 bases at J; junction bases unmatched: 9. The CDR3 totals 13 residues. Germline CDR1 is SGHTA and CDR2 is FQGNSA. CD45RO/CCR7/CD25/CD127/CD95/CD27 sorting isolated CD4+ naive, central memory, regulatory and stem cell-like memory cells. Notes on the study in general: Any PCR bias toward short templates would affect both groups alike. VDJ junctions in type 1 diabetes patients carried more deletions and fewer insertions. Patients with Type 1 diabetes showed moderately but significantly shorter TCRB CDR3s in all four CD4+ subsets.

All of the isolated RNA was reverse transcribed, so expressed TCRB transcripts were sequenced. Repertoires were generated with immunoSEQ multiplex PCR, while TCRdb's copy carries only in-frame clones and drops some. The sample consists of 300,000 to 350,000 clones, approximately 15% of them appearing once. A few counts support this clone. Antigen unknown. What was sequenced was naive CD4+ T cells from blood. This clonotype was sampled from a woman aged 18-30 years with type 1 diabetes. This chain links TRBV7-2 with TRBJ2-4, with 8 bases lining up with TRBD1. CDR3: CATRTGMRNIQYF. CDR3 coding DNA: TGTGCCACGAGGACAGGGATGAGGAACATTCAGTACTTC.